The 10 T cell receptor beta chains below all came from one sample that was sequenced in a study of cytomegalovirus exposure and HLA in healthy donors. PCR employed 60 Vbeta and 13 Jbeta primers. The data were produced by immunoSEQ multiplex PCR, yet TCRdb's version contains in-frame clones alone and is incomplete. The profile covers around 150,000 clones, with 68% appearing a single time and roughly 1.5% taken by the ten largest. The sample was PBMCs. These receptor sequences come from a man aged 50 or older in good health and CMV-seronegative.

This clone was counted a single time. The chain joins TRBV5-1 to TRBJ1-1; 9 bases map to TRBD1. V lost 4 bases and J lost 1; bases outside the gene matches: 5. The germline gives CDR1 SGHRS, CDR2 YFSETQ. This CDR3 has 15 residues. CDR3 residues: CASSDGQGKNTEAFF. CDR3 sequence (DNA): TGCGCCAGCAGCGATGGACAGGGGAAGAACACTGAAGCTTTCTTT.

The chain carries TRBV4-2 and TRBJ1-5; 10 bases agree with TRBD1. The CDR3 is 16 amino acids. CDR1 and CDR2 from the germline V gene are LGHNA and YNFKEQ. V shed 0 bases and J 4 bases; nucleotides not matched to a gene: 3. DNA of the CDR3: TGTGCCAGCAGCCAAGACGGACAGGGGGGAAATCAGCCCCAGCATTTT. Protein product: CASSQDGQGGNQPQHF.

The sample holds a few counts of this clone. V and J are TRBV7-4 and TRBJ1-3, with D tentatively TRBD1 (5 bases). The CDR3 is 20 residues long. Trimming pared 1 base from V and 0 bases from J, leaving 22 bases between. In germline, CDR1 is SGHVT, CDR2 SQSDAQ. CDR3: CASSLGCWARGGDSGNTIYF. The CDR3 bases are TGTGCCAGCAGCTTAGGCTGTTGGGCAAGAGGAGGGGACTCTGGAAACACCATATATTTT.

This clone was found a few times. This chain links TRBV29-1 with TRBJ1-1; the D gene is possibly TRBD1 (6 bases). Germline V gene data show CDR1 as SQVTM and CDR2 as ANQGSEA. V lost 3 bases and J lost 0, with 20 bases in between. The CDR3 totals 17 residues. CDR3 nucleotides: TGCAGCGTTGAGACCCTCCTAGGACAGTCCATGAACACTGAAGCTTTCTTT. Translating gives CSVETLLGQSMNTEAFF. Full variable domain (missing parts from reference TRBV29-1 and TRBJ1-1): SAVISQKPSRDICQRGTSLTIQCQVDSQVTMMFWYRQQPGQSLTLIATANQGSEATYESGFVIDKFPISRPNLTFSTLTVSNMSPEDSSIYLCSVETLLGQSMNTEAFFGQGTRLTVV.

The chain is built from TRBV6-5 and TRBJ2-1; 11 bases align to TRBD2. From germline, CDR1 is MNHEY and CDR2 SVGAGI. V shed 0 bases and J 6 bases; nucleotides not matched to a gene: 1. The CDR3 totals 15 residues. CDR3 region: CASSYSSGGANEQFF. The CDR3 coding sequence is TGTGCCAGCAGTTACTCTAGCGGGGGGGCCAATGAGCAGTTCTTC.

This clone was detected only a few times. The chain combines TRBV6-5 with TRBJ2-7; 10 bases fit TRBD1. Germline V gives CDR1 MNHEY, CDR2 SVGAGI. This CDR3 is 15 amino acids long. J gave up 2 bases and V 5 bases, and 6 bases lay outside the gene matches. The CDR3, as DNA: TGTGCCAGCAGTACCCCGGGACAGGGGACCTACGAGCAGTACTTC. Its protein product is CASSTPGQGTYEQYF.

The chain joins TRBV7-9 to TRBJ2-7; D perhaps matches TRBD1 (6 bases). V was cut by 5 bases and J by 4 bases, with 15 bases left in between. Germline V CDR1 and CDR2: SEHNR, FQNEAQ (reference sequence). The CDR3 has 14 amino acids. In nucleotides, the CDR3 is TGTGCCAGCAGCCGCTCCGGGACAACTTACGAGCAGTACTTC. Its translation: CASSRSGTTYEQYF.

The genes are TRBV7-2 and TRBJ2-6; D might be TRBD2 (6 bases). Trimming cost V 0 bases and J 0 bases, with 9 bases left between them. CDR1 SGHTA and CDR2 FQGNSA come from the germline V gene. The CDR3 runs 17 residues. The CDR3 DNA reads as TGTGCCAGCAGCTTAGCGGGGGGAAACTCTGGGGCCAACGTCCTGACTTTC. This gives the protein CASSLAGGNSGANVLTF.

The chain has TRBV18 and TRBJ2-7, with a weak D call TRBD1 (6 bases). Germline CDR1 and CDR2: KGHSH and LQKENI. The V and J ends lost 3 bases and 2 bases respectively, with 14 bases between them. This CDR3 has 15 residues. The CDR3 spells CASSPSGTIAYEQYF. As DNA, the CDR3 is TGTGCCAGCTCACCCTCCGGGACAATAGCCTACGAGCAGTACTTC.

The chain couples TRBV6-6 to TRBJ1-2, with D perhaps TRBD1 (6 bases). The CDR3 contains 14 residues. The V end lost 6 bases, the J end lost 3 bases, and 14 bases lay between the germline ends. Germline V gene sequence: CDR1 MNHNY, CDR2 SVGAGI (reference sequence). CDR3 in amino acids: CASRESGGYYGYTF. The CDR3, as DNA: TGTGCCAGCAGAGAAAGCGGGGGCTACTATGGCTACACCTTC.